This T cell receptor beta chain was identified in a study of cytotoxic CD8 clonotypes in ibrutinib-treated CLL. Looking at the study overall: Across the patients, roughly 10 were relapsed/refractory, 15 treatment-naive and 17 to 18 IGHV unmutated. With a range of 6 to 36, the median treatment time before response samples were taken was more than 10 months. Samples averaged roughly 280,000 productive templates and approximately 100,000 productive rearrangements. Study findings and constraints: Whereas clonality rose at ibrutinib response, it declined toward baseline at progression.

V gave up 2 bases and J gave up 4 bases; unmatched junction bases: 8. Germline-derived CDR1 and CDR2 are SEHNR and FQNEAQ (reference sequence). This CDR3 contains 17 residues. Method: immunoSEQ multiplex PCR; TCRdb's copy keeps in-frame clones and lacks some. Of hundreds of thousands of clones in the sample, around 70% are singletons; the top ten hold about 16%. This clone turned up a few times. Its specificity is unknown. This clonotype originated in a human donor with chronic lymphocytic leukemia. The source material was PBMCs, sampled after 24 months of ibrutinib treatment. The rearrangement joins TRBV7-9 to TRBJ2-7, with TRBD2 matching over 13 bases. The CDR3 nucleotides read TGTGCCAGCAGCTTATCTGACTTGGGACTAGCGGGATACGAGCAGTACTTC. Encoded protein: CASSLSDLGLAGYEQYF.